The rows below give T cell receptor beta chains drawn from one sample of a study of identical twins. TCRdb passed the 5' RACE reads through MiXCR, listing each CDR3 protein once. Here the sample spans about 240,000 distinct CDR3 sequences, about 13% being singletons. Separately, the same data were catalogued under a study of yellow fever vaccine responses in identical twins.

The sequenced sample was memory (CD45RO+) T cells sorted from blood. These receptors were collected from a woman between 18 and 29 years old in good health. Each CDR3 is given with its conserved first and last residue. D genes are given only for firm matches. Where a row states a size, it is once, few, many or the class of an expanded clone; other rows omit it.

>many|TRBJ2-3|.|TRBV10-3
CAIKESGNTDTQYF
TGTGCCATCAAAGAGTCGGGAAACACAGATACGCAGTATTTT
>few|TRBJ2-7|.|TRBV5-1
CASSLQDRAYEQYF
TGCGCCAGCAGCTTACAAGACCGGGCCTACGAGCAGTACTTC
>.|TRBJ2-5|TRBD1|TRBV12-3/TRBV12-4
CASSPGTGRGEGTQYF
TGTGCCAGCAGTCCCGGGACAGGGAGGGGGGAAGGGACCCAGTACTTC
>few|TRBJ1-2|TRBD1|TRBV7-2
CASSPGARGDGYTF
TGTGCCAGCAGCCCAGGGGCCAGGGGGGATGGCTACACCTTC
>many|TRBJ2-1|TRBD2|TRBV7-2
CASSASGGSSYNEQFF
TGTGCCAGCAGCGCTAGCGGGGGGAGCTCCTACAATGAGCAGTTCTTC
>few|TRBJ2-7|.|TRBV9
CASSVDARSYEQYF
TGTGCCAGCAGCGTAGACGCCAGGTCCTACGAGCAGTACTTC
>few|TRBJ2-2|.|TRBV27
CASSPDTGSLGELFF
TGTGCCAGCAGTCCAGATACAGGGAGTCTAGGGGAGCTGTTTTTT
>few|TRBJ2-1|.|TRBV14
CASSRARTTSSYNEQFF
TGTGCCAGCAGCCGTGCTCGGACAACTAGCTCCTACAATGAGCAGTTCTTC
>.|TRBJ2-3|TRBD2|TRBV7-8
CASSSGLARTDTQYF
TGTGCCAGCAGCTCGGGACTAGCGCGCACAGATACGCAGTATTTT
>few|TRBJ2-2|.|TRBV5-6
CASSSAGTKNTGELFF
TGTGCCAGCAGCTCGGCCGGGACAAAGAACACCGGGGAGCTGTTTTTT
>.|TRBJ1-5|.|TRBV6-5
CASSSLSNSNQPQHF
TGTGCCAGCAGTTCCCTTTCAAATAGCAATCAGCCCCAGCATTTT
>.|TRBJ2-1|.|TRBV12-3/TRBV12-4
CASSPVVGEQFF
TGTGCCAGCAGTCCAGTGGTTGGTGAGCAGTTCTTC
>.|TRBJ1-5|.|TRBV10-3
CAISEGTDIRPQHF
TGTGCCATCAGTGAGGGAACAGATATCAGGCCCCAGCATTTT